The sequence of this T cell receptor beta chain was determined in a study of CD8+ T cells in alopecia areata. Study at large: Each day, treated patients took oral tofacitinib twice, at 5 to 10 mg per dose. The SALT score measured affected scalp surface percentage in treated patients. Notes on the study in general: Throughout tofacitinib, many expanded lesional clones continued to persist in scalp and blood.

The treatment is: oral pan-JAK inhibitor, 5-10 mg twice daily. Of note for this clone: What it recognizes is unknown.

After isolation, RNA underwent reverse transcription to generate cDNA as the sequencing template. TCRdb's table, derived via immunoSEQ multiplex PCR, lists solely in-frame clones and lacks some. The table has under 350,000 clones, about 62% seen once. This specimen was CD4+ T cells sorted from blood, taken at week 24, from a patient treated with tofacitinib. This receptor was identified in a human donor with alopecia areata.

DNA of the CDR3: TGCAGCGTTGAAGTCAGGGCGAACACCGGGGAGCTGTTTTTT. Protein sequence: CSVEVRANTGELFF. V and J are TRBV29-1 and TRBJ2-2, with D perhaps TRBD1 (5 bases). Germline V gene sequence: CDR1 SQVTM, CDR2 ANQGSEA. Between the trimmed V and J ends, which lost 1 base and 0 bases, there was a span of 6 bases. The CDR3 runs 14 residues.